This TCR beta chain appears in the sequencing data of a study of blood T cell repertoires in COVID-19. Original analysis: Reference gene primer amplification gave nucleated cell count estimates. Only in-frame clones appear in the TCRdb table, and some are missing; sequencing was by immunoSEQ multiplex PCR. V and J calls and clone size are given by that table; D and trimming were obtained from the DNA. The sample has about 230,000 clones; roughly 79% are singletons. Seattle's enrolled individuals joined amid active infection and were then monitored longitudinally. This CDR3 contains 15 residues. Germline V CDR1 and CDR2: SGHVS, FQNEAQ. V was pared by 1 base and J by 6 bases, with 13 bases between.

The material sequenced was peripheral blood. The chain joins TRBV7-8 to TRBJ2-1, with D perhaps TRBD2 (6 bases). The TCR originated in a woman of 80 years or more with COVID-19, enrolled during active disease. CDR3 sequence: CASSLGRGRFNEQFF. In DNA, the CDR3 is TGTGCCAGCAGCTTAGGTCGGGGGAGGTTCAATGAGCAGTTCTTC.